This T cell receptor (beta chain) was captured in a study of T cell responses to AZD1222 COVID-19 vaccine. Germline CDR1 is LGHDT and CDR2 is YNNKEL (reference sequence). V gave up 1 base and J gave up 5 bases, with 2 bases separating them. The CDR3 length is 12 residues. Overall study findings and caveats: Epitopes outside B.1.351 and B.1.1.7 mutated regions reportedly drew nearly half of spike TCRs.

Profiling relied on immunoSEQ multiplex PCR, and the TCRdb table lists in-frame clones only, not all of them. The data show approximately 180,000 clones, 90% seen once. Details on this clone: Antigen specificity is unknown.

The receptor was isolated from an adult in good health. The chain uses TRBV3-1 (or the pseudogene TRBV3-2) and TRBJ1-4, with D unresolved. The specimen was peripheral blood, collected on day 0 of AZD1222 vaccination. The CDR3 coding sequence is TGTGCCAGCAGCCAAGGAAATGAAAAACTGTTTTTT. Its protein product is CASSQGNEKLFF.